This T cell receptor (beta chain) was sequenced in a study of blood T cell repertoires in COVID-19. Study-wide background: Specimens from acute and convalescent COVID-19 originated in the United States, Italy and Spain.

The CDR3 is 14 residues long. V lost 4 bases to trimming and J lost 5 bases, with 15 bases between them. CDR1 KGHSY and CDR2 FQNENV come from the germline V gene. The data were produced by immunoSEQ multiplex PCR, yet TCRdb's version contains in-frame clones alone and is incomplete. The sample lists some 46,000 clones, about four fifths seen once, with 6.5% to 9% in the top ten. Sequences were obtained from peripheral blood. J is TRBJ2-7 and V is TRBV16; weak D call: TRBD1 (6 bases). The TCR was taken from a man between 60 and 75 years old with active COVID-19. Here the CDR3 DNA reads TGTGCCAGCAGCCGACAGCTGACAGGCAACGAGCAGTACTTC. Protein sequence: CASSRQLTGNEQYF.